This is a list of T cell receptor beta chains from one sample in a study of blood T cell repertoires in COVID-19. Method: immunoSEQ multiplex PCR; TCRdb's copy keeps in-frame clones and lacks some. The sample consists of roughly 290,000 clones, around nine tenths of them appearing once. Material for sequencing was peripheral blood. The receptors were sampled from a woman in her sixties with acute or convalescent COVID-19. Each CDR3 is given with its conserved first and last residue. A D gene is named only where the DNA matches it firmly. Rows may omit the clone size; those that give it use once, few, many or a size class.

TRBV7-9,.,.,TRBJ1-1,12,CASSSRGTEAFF,TGTGCCAGCAGCTCTAGAGGAACTGAAGCTTTCTTT
TRBV7-9,.,.,TRBJ1-6,14,CASSLLGGDSPLHF,TGTGCCAGCAGCTTATTAGGAGGGGATTCACCCCTCCACTTT
TRBV11-2,.,.,TRBJ2-1,13,CASSLDPPSQQFF,TGTGCCAGCAGCCTAGATCCCCCTAGCCAGCAGTTCTTC
TRBV18,.,.,TRBJ2-2,15,CASSPILADTGELFF,TGTGCCAGCTCACCAATCCTAGCCGACACCGGGGAGCTGTTTTTT
TRBV27,.,TRBD1,TRBJ2-5,13,CASSPGGQETQYF,TGTGCCAGCAGTCCAGGGGGCCAAGAGACCCAGTACTTC
TRBV5-6,.,.,TRBJ1-3,15,CASRERGISGNTIYF,TGTGCCAGCAGAGAACGAGGGATCTCTGGAAACACCATATATTTT
TRBV5-4,.,.,TRBJ2-7,11,CASSRGIEQYF,TGTGCCAGCAGCCGCGGGATCGAGCAGTACTTC
TRBV5-1,.,.,TRBJ2-3,17,CASSLARGLTSTDTQYF,TGCGCCAGCAGCTTGGCCCGCGGACTGACTAGCACAGATACGCAGTATTTT
TRBV12-3/TRBV12-4,.,TRBD2,TRBJ2-7,12,CASRGLTYEQYF,TGTGCCAGCAGGGGACTAACCTACGAGCAGTACTTC
TRBV2,.,TRBD2,TRBJ2-1,19,CASSPGTSGRAALYNEQFF,TGTGCCAGCAGTCCCGGGACTAGCGGGAGGGCCGCCCTGTACAATGAGCAGTTCTTC
TRBV23-1,.,.,TRBJ1-2,15,CASSQPRVWDNGYTF,TGCGCCAGCAGTCAACCCAGGGTGTGGGACAATGGCTACACCTTC
TRBV28,.,TRBD1,TRBJ2-3,15,CASSGDRGRADTQYF,TGTGCCAGCAGTGGGGACAGGGGGCGGGCAGATACGCAGTATTTT
TRBV7-3,.,.,TRBJ2-2,15,CASSLTFGLDGELFF,TGTGCCAGCAGCTTAACGTTTGGACTCGACGGGGAGCTGTTTTTT
TRBV24-1,.,.,TRBJ2-5,15,CATSDYTTAPETQYF,TGTGCCACCAGTGATTACACGACAGCGCCGGAGACCCAGTACTTC
TRBV7-2,.,TRBD1,TRBJ1-4,16,CASSPMRGTGREKLFF,TGTGCCAGCAGCCCCATGCGAGGGACAGGGAGAGAAAAACTGTTTTTT
TRBV2,.,.,TRBJ1-2,15,CASSDETTINYGYTF,TGTGCCAGCAGTGATGAGACAACGATTAACTATGGCTACACCTTC
TRBV4-3,.,TRBD2,TRBJ2-1,17,CASSQDWGLALDNEQFF,TGCGCCAGCAGCCAAGATTGGGGACTAGCGTTGGACAATGAGCAGTTCTTC
TRBV7-9,.,TRBD1,TRBJ2-7,12,CASTSQGGEQYF,TGTGCCAGCACCTCACAGGGGGGTGAGCAGTACTTC
TRBV28,.,.,TRBJ2-7,16,CASSLTSPVRSYEQYF,TGTGCCAGCAGTTTAACCTCGCCGGTCCGCTCCTACGAGCAGTACTTC
TRBV7-3,.,.,TRBJ2-6,15,CASSLRTVGANVLTF,TGTGCCAGCAGCTTACGGACAGTTGGGGCCAACGTCCTGACTTTC
TRBV6-1,once,.,TRBJ1-5,15,CASSDGVAFVQPQHF,TGTGCCAGCAGTGACGGGGTTGCCTTTGTTCAGCCCCAGCATTTT
TRBV18,.,.,TRBJ1-5,15,CASSPNSGSNQPQHF,TGTGCCAGCTCACCAAACTCCGGTAGCAATCAGCCCCAGCATTTT
TRBV6-5,.,.,TRBJ2-7,13,CASKRDSSYEQYF,TGTGCCAGCAAACGGGATTCGTCCTACGAGCAGTACTTC
TRBV18,once,.,TRBJ1-2,12,CASSPAGYGYTF,TGTGCCAGCTCACCTGCGGGCTATGGCTACACCTTC
TRBV18,.,.,TRBJ1-3,14,CASSPDSAGNTIYF,TGTGCCAGCTCACCCGACAGCGCTGGAAACACCATATATTTT
TRBV7-8,.,.,TRBJ2-5,11,CATRGQETQYF,TGTGCCACACGGGGCCAAGAGACCCAGTACTTC
TRBV11-2,.,.,TRBJ1-2,13,CASSLDHKHGYTF,TGTGCCAGCAGCTTAGATCATAAGCATGGCTACACCTTC
TRBV2,once,.,TRBJ1-2,15,CASSDRQVTLSGYTF,TGTGCCAGCAGTGACAGGCAGGTGACGCTAAGTGGCTACACCTTC
TRBV30,.,TRBD2,TRBJ2-5,14,CASSSGGGGETQYF,TGTGCCTCCTCTAGCGGCGGGGGGGGAGAGACCCAGTACTTC
TRBV7-2,.,.,TRBJ1-1,12,CASSRREGEAFF,TGTGCCAGCAGCCGCCGGGAAGGGGAAGCTTTCTTT
TRBV5-5,.,TRBD1,TRBJ1-2,16,CASSLEPADRGHGYTF,TGTGCCAGCAGCTTGGAGCCAGCAGACAGGGGGCATGGCTACACCTTC
TRBV7-3,.,TRBD1,TRBJ1-2,12,CASSLSGGDAVF,TGTGCCAGCAGCTTATCAGGGGGCGACGCAGTCTTC
TRBV19,.,.,TRBJ1-6,13,CASRTGLGSPLHF,TGTGCCAGTAGAACAGGGTTAGGATCACCCCTCCACTTT
TRBV6-5,.,.,TRBJ2-3,15,CASSYGGASTDTQYF,TGTGCCAGCAGTTATGGGGGGGCGAGCACAGATACGCAGTATTTT
TRBV3-1/TRBV3-2,.,.,TRBJ1-2,15,CASRLSWGGPYGYTF,TGTGCCAGCAGACTTTCTTGGGGGGGCCCCTATGGCTACACCTTC
TRBV19,once,.,TRBJ1-1,14,CASSIQGIVTEAFF,TGTGCCAGTAGTATCCAGGGAATCGTCACTGAAGCTTTCTTT
TRBV19,.,TRBD2,TRBJ2-1,14,CASSSWREMDEQFF,TGTGCCAGTAGTTCGTGGCGGGAGATGGATGAGCAGTTCTTC
TRBV11-2,many,TRBD2,TRBJ2-1,13,CASSLSSGSLQFF,TGTGCCAGCAGCTTATCTAGCGGGAGTTTGCAGTTCTTC
TRBV7-2,.,TRBD1,TRBJ2-1,14,CASSPRDRVNEQFF,TGTGCCAGCAGCCCTAGGGACAGGGTCAATGAGCAGTTCTTC
TRBV5-6,.,.,TRBJ1-4,13,CASSQGSNEKLFF,TGTGCCAGCAGTCAGGGGAGTAATGAAAAACTGTTTTTT
TRBV28,.,.,TRBJ2-3,13,CASMVRGMDTQYF,TGTGCCAGCATGGTCAGGGGCATGGATACGCAGTATTTT